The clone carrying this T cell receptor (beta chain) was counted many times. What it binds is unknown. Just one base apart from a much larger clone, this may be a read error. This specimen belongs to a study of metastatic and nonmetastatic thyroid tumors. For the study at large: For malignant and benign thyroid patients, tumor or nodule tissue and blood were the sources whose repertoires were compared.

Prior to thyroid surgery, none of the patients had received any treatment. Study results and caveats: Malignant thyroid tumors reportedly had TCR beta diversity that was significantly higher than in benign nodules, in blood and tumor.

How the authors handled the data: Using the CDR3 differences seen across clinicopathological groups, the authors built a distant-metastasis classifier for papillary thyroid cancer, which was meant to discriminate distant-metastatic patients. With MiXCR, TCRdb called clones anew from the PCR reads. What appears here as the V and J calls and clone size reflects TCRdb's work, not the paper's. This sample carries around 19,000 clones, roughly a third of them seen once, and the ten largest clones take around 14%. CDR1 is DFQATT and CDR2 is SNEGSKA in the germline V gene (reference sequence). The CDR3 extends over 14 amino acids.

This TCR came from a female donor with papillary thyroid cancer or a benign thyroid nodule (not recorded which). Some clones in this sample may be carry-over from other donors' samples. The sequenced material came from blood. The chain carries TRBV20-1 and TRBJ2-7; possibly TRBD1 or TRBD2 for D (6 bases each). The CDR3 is CSAEPGAGAYKQYF. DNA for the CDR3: TGCAGTGCGGAGCCGGGGGCAGGGGCCTACAAGCAGTACTTC.